This T cell receptor (beta chain) emerged from a study of T cells in localized non-small cell lung cancer. Trimming removed 0 bases from V and 1 base from J, with 9 bases in between. The CDR3 contains 16 residues. Germline V gene data show CDR1 as ENHRY and CDR2 as SYGVKD. This clone was observed a few times. The target antigen is unknown. Study results and caveats: It was uninvolved adjacent lung that showed the highest T cell clonality, exceeding tumor. Longer overall survival was linked to higher blood T cell density.

The assay was immunoSEQ multiplex PCR, and TCRdb's table has in-frame clones only and misses some. The sample has under 30,000 clones; about nine tenths are singletons. The source is a woman aged 40-69 years with stage I lung adenocarcinoma. The input for sequencing was peripheral blood, taken before any cancer treatment. The V gene is TRBV10-3, the J gene TRBJ2-2; D perhaps matches TRBD2 (5 bases). CDR3 amino acids: CAISESAGGNTGELFF. CDR3 nucleotides: TGTGCCATCAGTGAGTCGGCAGGAGGGAACACCGGGGAGCTGTTTTTT.